This T cell receptor (beta chain) was documented in a study of shared clonotypes between healthy human individuals. The method was immunoSEQ multiplex PCR; TCRdb's version includes in-frame clones alone and lacks a portion of them. The sample shows over 400,000 clones, 65% to 85% of them seen only once. Study results and caveats: Measured sharing among donors was expected to vary with sequencing depth.

On this clone itself: Its antigen is not known. It differs at one base from a far larger clone, so likely a read error. The same CDR3 also results from other DNA sequences found in this sample.

For genomic DNA, unsorted samples relied on tens of millions of PBMCs. This CDR3 is built from 12 residues. Germline-derived CDR1 and CDR2 are MDHEN and SYDVKM. This sequence joins TRBV28 and TRBJ2-3; unclear D gene. This receptor was taken from a woman aged 40-49 years in good health. Some clones in this sample may be carry-over from other donors' samples. Source material: PBMCs. The CDR3 nucleotides are TGCGCCAGTTCGGCCTATCCAGATACGCAGTATTTT. Protein: CASSAYPDTQYF.